These 7 T cell receptor beta chains originate from one sample sequenced in a study of blood T cell repertoires in COVID-19. The data were produced by immunoSEQ multiplex PCR, yet TCRdb's version contains in-frame clones alone and is incomplete. The sample shows around 330,000 clones, around nine tenths of them seen only once. The source material was PBMCs or T cells enriched from blood (not recorded which). Every receptor here comes from a man aged 60 to 75 who had recovered from COVID-19.

V and J are TRBV11-2 and TRBJ2-2; 8 bases agree with TRBD1. The V gene's germline CDR1 is SGHAT and CDR2 FQNNGV. The CDR3 length is 16 residues. V gave up 1 base and J gave up 3 bases; unmatched junction bases: 4. The CDR3 DNA reads as TGTGCCAGCAGCTTAGTTGCAGGGGGCCACACCGGGGAGCTGTTTTTT. Protein product: CASSLVAGGHTGELFF.

The chain is built from TRBV3-1 (or the pseudogene TRBV3-2) and TRBJ2-7; 7 bases align to TRBD1. Germline-derived CDR1 and CDR2 are LGHDT and YNNKEL (reference sequence). CDR3 size: 14 residues. J lost 1 base, V lost 3 bases, and 3 bases had no gene match. CDR3 bases: TGTGCCAGCAGCCACCGGACAGGTTCCTACGAGCAGTACTTC. It specifies CASSHRTGSYEQYF.

This clone was seen a single time. The chain couples TRBV15 to TRBJ2-1, with D possibly TRBD2 on 6 matching bases. The V end was cut by 3 bases, the J end by 8 bases, with 8 bases between. Germline V gives CDR1 LNHNV, CDR2 YYDKDF (reference sequence). CDR3 size: 12 residues. CDR3 sequence reads: CATSRTRDEQFF. DNA for the CDR3: TGTGCCACCAGCAGGACTAGAGATGAGCAGTTCTTC.

The count of this clone is one. The chain uses TRBV6-5 and TRBJ2-3, with D possibly matching TRBD1 (6 bases). The germline V and J ends were trimmed by 7 bases and 4 bases, with 15 bases remaining between them. This CDR3 comprises 14 residues. The V gene's germline CDR1 is MNHEY and CDR2 SVGAGI. CDR3 sequence reads: CASTREGGADTQYF. CDR3 coding DNA: TGTGCCAGCACCCGGGAAGGGGGTGCAGATACGCAGTATTTT.

As DNA, the CDR3 is TGTGCCAGCAGCCCGGGGGTAGGGACAGGGTTATTTCATGAGCAGTTCTTC. It specifies CASSPGVGTGLFHEQFF. This chain connects TRBV11-3 to TRBJ2-1, with 9 bases lining up with TRBD1. The trim removed 5 bases at V and 8 bases at J, leaving 16 bases unmatched. The germline V gene encodes CDR1 SGHNT and CDR2 YENEEA. The CDR3 runs 17 residues.

This chain connects TRBV14 to TRBJ2-7, with D possibly matching TRBD2 (5 bases). Looked up from germline, CDR1 is SGHDN and CDR2 is FVKESK. Trimming removed 4 bases at V and 2 bases at J, with 12 bases between. CDR3 length: 14 residues. The CDR3 region is CASSPRDGAYEQYF. The CDR3 nucleotides are TGTGCCAGCAGCCCCCGCGACGGGGCCTACGAGCAGTACTTC.

This sequence joins TRBV7-3 and TRBJ2-7, with D perhaps matching TRBD2 (5 bases). V gave up 4 bases and J gave up 5 bases, with 12 bases separating them. Germline CDR1 reads SGHTA; CDR2 reads FQGTGA. CDR3 length: 13 residues. The CDR3 coding sequence is TGTGCCAGCAGCTCCCTTTCTAGCCACGAGCAGTACTTC. It specifies CASSSLSSHEQYF.